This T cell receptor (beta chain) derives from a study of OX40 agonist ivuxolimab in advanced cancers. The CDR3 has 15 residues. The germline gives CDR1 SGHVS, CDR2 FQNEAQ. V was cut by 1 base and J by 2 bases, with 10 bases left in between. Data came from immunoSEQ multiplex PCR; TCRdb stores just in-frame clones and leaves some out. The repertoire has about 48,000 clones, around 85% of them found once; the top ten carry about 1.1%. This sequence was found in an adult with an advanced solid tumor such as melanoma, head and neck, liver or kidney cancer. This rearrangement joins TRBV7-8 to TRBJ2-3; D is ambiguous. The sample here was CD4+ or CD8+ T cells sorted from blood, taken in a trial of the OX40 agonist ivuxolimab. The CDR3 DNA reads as TGTGCCAGCAGCTTAGGCAGGTGGGACACAGATACGCAGTATTTT. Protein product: CASSLGRWDTDTQYF.